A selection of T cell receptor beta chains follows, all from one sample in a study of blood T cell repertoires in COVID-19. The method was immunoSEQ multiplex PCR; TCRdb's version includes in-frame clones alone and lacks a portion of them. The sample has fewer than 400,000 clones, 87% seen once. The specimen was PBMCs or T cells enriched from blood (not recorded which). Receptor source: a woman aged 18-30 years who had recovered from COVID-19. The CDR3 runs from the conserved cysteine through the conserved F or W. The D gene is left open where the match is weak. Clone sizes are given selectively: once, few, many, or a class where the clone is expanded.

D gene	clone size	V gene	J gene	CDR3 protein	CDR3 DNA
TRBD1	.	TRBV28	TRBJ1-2	CASSLILGQGAGNYGYTF	TGTGCCAGCAGTTTAATTCTTGGACAGGGGGCCGGTAACTATGGCTACACCTTC
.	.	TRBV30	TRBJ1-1	CAWSIGGGTEAFF	TGTGCCTGGAGTATTGGGGGAGGCACTGAAGCTTTCTTT
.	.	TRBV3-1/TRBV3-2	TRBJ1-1	CASSQNPADTEAFF	TGTGCCAGCAGCCAAAACCCCGCAGACACTGAAGCTTTCTTT
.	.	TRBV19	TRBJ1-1	CASSTRGLNTEAFF	TGTGCCAGTAGTACCCGGGGATTGAACACTGAAGCTTTCTTT
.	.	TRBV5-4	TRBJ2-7	CASSLSPRSYEQYF	TGTGCCAGCAGCTTGAGTCCGAGGTCCTACGAGCAGTACTTC
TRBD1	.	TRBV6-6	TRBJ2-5	CASSRGQGSETQYF	TGTGCCAGCAGTCGCGGACAGGGCTCAGAGACCCAGTACTTC
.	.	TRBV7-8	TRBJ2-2	CASSLLTSTGELFF	TGTGCCAGCAGCTTACTGACTAGTACCGGGGAGCTGTTTTTT
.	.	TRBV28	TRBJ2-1	CASSLTGPLGNEQFF	TGTGCCAGCAGTTTGACCGGTCCGCTAGGCAATGAGCAGTTCTTC
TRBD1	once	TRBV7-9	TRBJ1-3	CASSWKTGQGGNTIYF	TGTGCCAGCAGCTGGAAAACGGGACAGGGTGGCAACACCATATATTTT
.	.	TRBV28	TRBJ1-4	CASSFGGGGRIEKLFF	TGTGCCAGCAGTTTTGGGGGGGGAGGTCGGATTGAAAAACTGTTTTTT
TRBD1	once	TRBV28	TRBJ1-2	CASSLDRGGIIGGYTF	TGTGCCAGCAGTTTAGACAGGGGAGGTATAATTGGTGGCTACACCTTC
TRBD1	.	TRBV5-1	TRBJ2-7	CASSLRQGRPYEQYF	TGCGCCAGCAGCCTCCGACAGGGGCGGCCCTACGAGCAGTACTTC
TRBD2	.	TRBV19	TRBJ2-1	CASSIVSGGGEQFF	TGTGCCAGTAGTATAGTAAGCGGGGGCGGTGAGCAGTTCTTC
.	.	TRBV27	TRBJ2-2	CASSWGQNTGELFF	TGTGCCAGCAGTTGGGGACAAAACACCGGGGAGCTGTTTTTT
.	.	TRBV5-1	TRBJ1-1	CASSLHSNTEAFF	TGCGCCAGCAGCTTGCATTCAAACACTGAAGCTTTCTTT
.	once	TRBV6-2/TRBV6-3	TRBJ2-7	CASSFRFLDSTSYEQYF	TGTGCCAGCAGTTTCCGGTTTTTGGACAGTACCTCCTACGAGCAGTACTTC
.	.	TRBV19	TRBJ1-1	CASSTIDRFEAFF	TGTGCCAGTAGTACGATTGACAGGTTTGAGGCTTTCTTT
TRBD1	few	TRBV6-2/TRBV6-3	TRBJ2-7	CASSDHRGQDGYEQYF	TGTGCCAGCAGTGACCACAGGGGGCAGGACGGGTACGAGCAGTACTTC
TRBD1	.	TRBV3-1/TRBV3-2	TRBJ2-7	CASSPRMGQGYEQYF	TGTGCCAGCAGCCCAAGGATGGGACAGGGCTACGAGCAGTACTTC
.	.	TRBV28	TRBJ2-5	CASSPNPGQRNQETQYF	TGTGCCAGCAGCCCAAATCCGGGACAAAGAAACCAAGAGACCCAGTACTTC
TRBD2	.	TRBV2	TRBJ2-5	CASSEKRGGRETQYF	TGTGCCAGCAGTGAGAAGCGGGGGGGCCGAGAGACCCAGTACTTC
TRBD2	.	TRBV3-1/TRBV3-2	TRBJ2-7	CASSQTGLAGAEQYF	TGTGCCAGCAGCCAAACGGGACTAGCGGGAGCCGAGCAGTACTTC
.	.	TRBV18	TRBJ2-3	CASSLFVTRPFSTDTQYF	TGTGCCAGCTCACTCTTTGTGACTAGGCCCTTTAGCACAGATACGCAGTATTTT
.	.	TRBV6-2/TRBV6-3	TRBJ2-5	CASSYLLQDYQETQYF	TGTGCCAGCAGTTACTTGTTGCAAGACTACCAAGAGACCCAGTACTTC
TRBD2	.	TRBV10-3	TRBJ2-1	CATAGLADDNEQFF	TGTGCCACCGCGGGACTAGCCGACGACAATGAGCAGTTCTTC
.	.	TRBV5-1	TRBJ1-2	CASSLVQGDGYTF	TGCGCCAGCAGCTTGGTACAGGGAGATGGCTACACCTTC
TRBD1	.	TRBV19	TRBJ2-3	CASSRSKPGQGSDTQYF	TGTGCCAGTAGTCGATCAAAGCCGGGACAGGGTTCGGATACGCAGTATTTT
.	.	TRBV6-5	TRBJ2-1	CASSYRTSYNEQFF	TGTGCCAGCAGTTACCGTACTAGCTACAATGAGCAGTTCTTC
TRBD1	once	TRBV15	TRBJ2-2	CATSRDRGRVAGELFF	TGTGCCACCAGCAGAGACAGGGGGCGGGTCGCCGGGGAGCTGTTTTTT
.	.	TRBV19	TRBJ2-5	CASSNMGGLGETQYF	TGTGCCAGTAGTAACATGGGCGGGTTAGGAGAGACCCAGTACTTC
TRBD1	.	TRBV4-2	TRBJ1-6	CASSQGTGYSSPLHF	TGTGCCAGCAGCCAAGGGACAGGGTATAGTTCACCCCTCCACTTT
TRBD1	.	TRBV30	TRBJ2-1	CAWSVLPRTGGDEQFF	TGTGCCTGGAGTGTACTACCCAGGACAGGTGGGGATGAGCAGTTCTTC
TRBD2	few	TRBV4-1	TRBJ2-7	CASSQVVLAGDPYEQYF	TGCGCCAGCAGCCAAGTTGTTCTAGCGGGTGATCCCTACGAGCAGTACTTC
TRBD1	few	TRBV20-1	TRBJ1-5	CSASEDRGPTRPPQHF	TGCAGTGCTAGTGAAGACAGGGGACCTACCAGGCCGCCCCAGCATTTT
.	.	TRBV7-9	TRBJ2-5	CASSPLGQGMETQYF	TGTGCCAGCAGCCCCCTTGGGCAGGGGATGGAGACCCAGTACTTC
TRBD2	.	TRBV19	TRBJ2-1	CASSIVGAGGYNEQFF	TGTGCCAGTAGTATAGTAGGAGCGGGGGGATACAATGAGCAGTTCTTC
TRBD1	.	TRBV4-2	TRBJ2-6	CASSQTGTGPTGGANVLTF	TGTGCCAGCAGCCAAACCGGGACAGGGCCTACAGGGGGGGCCAACGTCCTGACTTTC
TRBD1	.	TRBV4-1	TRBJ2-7	CASSQDRGQTHEQYF	TGCGCCAGCAGCCAAGACAGGGGGCAAACCCACGAGCAGTACTTC
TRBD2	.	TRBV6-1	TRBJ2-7	CASSEVWGRGTYEQYF	TGTGCCAGCAGTGAAGTATGGGGGAGGGGAACCTACGAGCAGTACTTC
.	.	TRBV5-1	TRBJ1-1	CASSHGTGVAEAFF	TGCGCCAGCAGCCACGGAACGGGAGTGGCTGAAGCTTTCTTT